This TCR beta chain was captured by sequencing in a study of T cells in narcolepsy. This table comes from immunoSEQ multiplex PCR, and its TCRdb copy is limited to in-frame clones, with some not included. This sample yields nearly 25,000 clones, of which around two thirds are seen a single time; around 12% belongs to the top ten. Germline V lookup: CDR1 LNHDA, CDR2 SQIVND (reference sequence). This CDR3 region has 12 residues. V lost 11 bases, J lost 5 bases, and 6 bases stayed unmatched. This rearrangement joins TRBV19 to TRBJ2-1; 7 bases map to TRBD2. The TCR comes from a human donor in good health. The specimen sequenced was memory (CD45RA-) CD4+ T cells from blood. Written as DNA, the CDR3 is TGTGCCGTCTGGGGGGGAAACAATGAGCAGTTCTTC. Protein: CAVWGGNNEQFF.